Following are 18 T cell receptor beta chains from one sample sequenced in a study of T cells in localized non-small cell lung cancer. Assay used: immunoSEQ multiplex PCR; TCRdb lists only in-frame clones, some missing. Here the sample spans around 83,000 clones, around 80% being singletons. Here the sequenced sample was PBMCs, taken before any cancer treatment. The receptor source for this set is a man aged 35 to 69 with stage II squamous cell lung carcinoma.

This clone has just one count. J is TRBJ2-3 and V is TRBV28, with D tentatively TRBD2 (7 bases). The CDR3 spans 15 residues. Deletions cut 6 bases from V and 0 bases from J, with 13 bases between. Germline V lookup: CDR1 MDHEN, CDR2 SYDVKM. This CDR3 reads CASSLRGRSTDTQYF. CDR3 bases: TGTGCCAGCAGCCTGCGGGGGCGAAGCACAGATACGCAGTATTTT. Complete variable domain (other parts from reference TRBV28 and TRBJ2-3): DVKVTQSSRYLVKRTGEKVFLECVQDMDHENMFWYRQDPGLGLRLIYFSYDVKMKEKGDIPEGYSVSREKKERFSLILESASTNQTSMYLCASSLRGRSTDTQYFGPGTRLTVL.

The J gene is TRBJ1-5, the V gene TRBV10-2; the D gene is possibly TRBD1 (5 bases). V was shortened by 8 bases and J by 6 bases, with 14 bases between the two germline ends. Germline V lookup: CDR1 WSHSY, CDR2 SAAADI. The CDR3 covers 13 residues. The CDR3 is CASSDSGLQPQHF. The CDR3, as DNA: TGCGCCAGCTCCGATTCGGGGCTTCAGCCCCAGCATTTT.

The chain links TRBV29-1 to TRBJ2-7, with TRBD2 matching 12 bases. Germline V gene lookup returns CDR1 SQVTM and CDR2 ANQGSEA. V lost 3 bases, J lost 4 bases, and 13 bases stayed unmatched. The CDR3 sequence is 17 residues long. The CDR3: CSVEGMKTSGRQYEQYF. The CDR3 coding sequence is TGCAGCGTTGAGGGCATGAAGACTAGCGGGAGACAGTACGAGCAGTACTTC.

This clone was seen once. This rearrangement joins TRBV6-4 to TRBJ2-2; TRBD2 aligns across 12 bases. The CDR3 covers 18 residues. With V trimmed by 0 bases and J by 5 bases, 7 bases remained unmatched. Germline V CDR1 and CDR2: MRHNA, SNTAGT. As DNA, the CDR3 is TGTGCCAGCAGTGACTCTGGGACTAGCGGGTTTTGGACCGGGGAGCTGTTTTTT. It codes for CASSDSGTSGFWTGELFF.

This chain uses TRBV10-3 with TRBJ1-2; TRBD1 is a possible D gene (6 bases). The germline CDR1 and CDR2 sequences are ENHRY and SYGVKD. Trimming shortened V by 5 bases and J by 1 base, and 8 bases separated the two germline ends. CDR3 length: 13 residues. The CDR3 spells CAISLQGNYGYTF. CDR3 coding DNA: TGTGCCATCAGTTTACAGGGTAACTATGGCTACACCTTC.

The V gene is TRBV18, the J gene TRBJ1-1, with a possible D match to TRBD1 (5 bases). Trimming left V 3 bases short and J 4 bases short, with 15 bases between. This CDR3 region has 15 residues. Germline V gives CDR1 KGHSH, CDR2 LQKENI. The CDR3 is CASSPAIAGSTEAFF. For the CDR3, the DNA is TGTGCCAGCTCACCCGCTATAGCAGGGAGCACTGAAGCTTTCTTT.

The chain has TRBV30 and TRBJ2-3; the D gene could be TRBD1 or TRBD2 (5 bases each). The CDR3 runs to 14 residues. V was shortened by 4 bases and J by 1 base, with 12 bases between the two germline ends. In germline, CDR1 is GTSNPN, CDR2 SVGIG (reference sequence). CDR3 nucleotide sequence: TGTGCCTGGAAATGGGGGAGAGGCACAGATACGCAGTATTTT. Translating it yields CAWKWGRGTDTQYF. Looking up the rest from reference TRBV30 and TRBJ2-3 gives the full variable domain: SQTIHQWPATLVQPVGSPLSLECTVEGTSNPNLYWYRQAAGRGLQLLFYSVGIGQISSEVPQNLSASRPQDRQFILSSKKLLLSDSGFYLCAWKWGRGTDTQYFGPGTRLTVL.

The CDR3 bases are TGTGCCAGTAGTAGGGGGACGGCTGACAATCAGCCCCAGCATTTT. It translates to CASSRGTADNQPQHF. V is TRBV19 and J is TRBJ1-5, with D perhaps TRBD1 (5 bases). Deletions cut 4 bases from V and 3 bases from J, with 13 bases between. Germline-derived CDR1 and CDR2 are LNHDA and SQIVND (reference sequence). The CDR3 has 15 amino acids.

This clone has a handful of counts. This chain joins TRBV30 and TRBJ1-4, with TRBD1 identical over 7 bases. The germline V gene has CDR1 GTSNPN and CDR2 SVGIG (reference sequence). The length of the CDR3 is 14 residues. J gave up 4 bases and V 5 bases, and 7 bases lay outside the gene matches. CDR3 in DNA: TGTGCCTGGGCCCGTCCAGGGGGTAATGAAAAACTGTTTTTT. Translated, it gives CAWARPGGNEKLFF.

There are a few counts of this clone. The V call is TRBV9, the J call TRBJ1-1, with D possibly being TRBD1 (5 bases). Germline V CDR1 and CDR2: SGDLS, YYNGEE. Deletions cut 4 bases from V and 5 bases from J, with 21 bases between. This CDR3 has 16 amino acids. CDR3 coding DNA: TGTGCCAGCAGCCCAGGGCTTGGGAGGCCAAGGACTGAAGCTTTCTTT. It codes for CASSPGLGRPRTEAFF.

The rearrangement links TRBV7-2 to TRBJ1-1; TRBD1 matches at 9 bases. Germline CDR1 and CDR2: SGHTA and FQGNSA. With V trimmed by 4 bases and J by 6 bases, 6 bases remained unmatched. The CDR3 sequence is 14 residues long. The CDR3 here is CASSSNRGHPEAFF. The DNA of the CDR3 is TGTGCCAGCAGCTCAAACAGGGGGCACCCTGAAGCTTTCTTT.

The chain carries TRBV19 and TRBJ2-5; TRBD1 is a possible D gene (5 bases). The V and J ends lost 4 bases and 0 bases respectively, with 6 bases between them. CDR3 length equals 13 residues. The germline gives CDR1 LNHDA, CDR2 SQIVND (reference sequence). The CDR3 DNA sequence: TGTGCCAGTAGTACAGGGAACCAAGAGACCCAGTACTTC. The encoded protein is CASSTGNQETQYF.

The J gene is TRBJ2-5, the V gene TRBV19, with TRBD1 identical over 8 bases. CDR1 LNHDA and CDR2 SQIVND come from the germline V gene (reference sequence). V lost 6 bases and J lost 5; bases outside the gene matches: 8. The CDR3 sequence is 14 residues long. The CDR3, as DNA: TGTGCCAGTAGCCCAGGACAGGGCTGGGAGACCCAGTACTTC. This gives the protein CASSPGQGWETQYF.

DNA for the CDR3: TGTGCCAGCAGCAGTACGAACACCGGGGAGCTGTTTTTT. As protein: CASSSTNTGELFF. V and J are TRBV9 and TRBJ2-2, with D unresolved. V shed 4 bases and J shed 0 bases, with 4 bases lying between them. The CDR3 spans 13 residues. Germline V gene sequence: CDR1 SGDLS, CDR2 YYNGEE. Looking up the rest from reference TRBV9 and TRBJ2-2 gives the full variable domain: DSGVTQTPKHLITATGQRVTLRCSPRSGDLSVYWYQQSLDQGLQFLIQYYNGEERAKGNILERFSAQQFPDLHSELNLSSLELGDSALYFCASSSTNTGELFFGEGSRLTVL.

The chain employs TRBV6-5 and TRBJ1-4; D possibly corresponds to TRBD1 (5 bases). Germline loops: CDR1 MNHEY, CDR2 SVGAGI. The CDR3 sequence is 15 residues long. Trimming took 6 bases from V and 1 from J, leaving 12 bases between them. CDR3 DNA: TGTGCCAGCAGGCCCATGACAGTAACTAATGAAAAACTGTTTTTT. Translation gives CASRPMTVTNEKLFF.

This clone is a singleton in its sample. The V gene is TRBV5-1, the J gene TRBJ1-1; D possibly corresponds to TRBD1 (6 bases). Germline CDR1 is SGHRS and CDR2 is YFSETQ. CDR3 length: 15 residues. Trimming cost V 4 bases and J 4 bases, with 17 bases left between them. The CDR3, as DNA: TGCGCCAGCAGCGTGTCGCTCGGGGGCCCCACTGAAGCTTTCTTT. This codes for CASSVSLGGPTEAFF.

There are a few counts of this clone. The V gene is TRBV28, the J gene TRBJ2-1, with D hard to call. The CDR3 runs to 16 residues. Trimming pared 3 bases from V and 4 bases from J, leaving 16 bases between. CDR1 is MDHEN, CDR2 SYDVKM, per germline. CDR3 nucleotide sequence: TGTGCCAGCAGTTTTACCCCCCCAGGCAGTTACAATGAGCAGTTCTTC. It translates to CASSFTPPGSYNEQFF.

This chain joins TRBV21-1 and TRBJ2-7; TRBD1 reflects the table's D call only, with no check against the DNA. TRBV21-1 is a listed pseudogene. This CDR3 contains 18 residues. As DNA, the CDR3 is TGTGCCAGCAGCTCCCAAAGGCCAAGCACAGGGGGTTCAGGCGAGCAGTACTTC. This codes for CASSSQRPSTGGSGEQYF.